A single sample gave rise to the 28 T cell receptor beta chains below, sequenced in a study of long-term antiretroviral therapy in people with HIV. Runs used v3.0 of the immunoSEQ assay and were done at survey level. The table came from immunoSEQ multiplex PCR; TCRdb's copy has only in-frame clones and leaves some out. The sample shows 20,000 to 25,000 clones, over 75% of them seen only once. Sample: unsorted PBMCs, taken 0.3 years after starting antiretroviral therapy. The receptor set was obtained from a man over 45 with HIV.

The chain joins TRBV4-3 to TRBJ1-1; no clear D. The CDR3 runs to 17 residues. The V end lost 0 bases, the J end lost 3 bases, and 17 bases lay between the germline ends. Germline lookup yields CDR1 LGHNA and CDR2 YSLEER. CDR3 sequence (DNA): TGCGCCAGCAGCCAAGAAGGAGGGAGGCCGGCGGACACTGAAGCTTTCTTT. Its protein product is CASSQEGGRPADTEAFF.

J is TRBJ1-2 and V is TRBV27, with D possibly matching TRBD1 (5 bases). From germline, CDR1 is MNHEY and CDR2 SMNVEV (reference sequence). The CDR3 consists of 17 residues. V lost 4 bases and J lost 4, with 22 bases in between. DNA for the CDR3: TGTGCCAGCAGTTCATTTTCCGGGACTGCGACCTTCTATGGCTACACCTTC. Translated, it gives CASSSFSGTATFYGYTF.

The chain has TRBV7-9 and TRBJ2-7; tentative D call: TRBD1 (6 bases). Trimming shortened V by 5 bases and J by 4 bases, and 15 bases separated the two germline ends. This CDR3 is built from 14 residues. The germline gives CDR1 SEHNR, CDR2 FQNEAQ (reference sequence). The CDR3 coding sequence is TGTGCCAGCAGCGCTGGGACACGGAGTTACGAGCAGTACTTC. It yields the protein CASSAGTRSYEQYF.

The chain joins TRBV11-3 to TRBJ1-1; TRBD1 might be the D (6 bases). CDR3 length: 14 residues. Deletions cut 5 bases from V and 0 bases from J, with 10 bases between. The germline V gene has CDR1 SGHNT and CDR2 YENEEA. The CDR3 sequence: CASSLQGMNTEAFF. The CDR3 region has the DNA TGTGCCAGCAGCCTCCAGGGGATGAACACTGAAGCTTTCTTT.

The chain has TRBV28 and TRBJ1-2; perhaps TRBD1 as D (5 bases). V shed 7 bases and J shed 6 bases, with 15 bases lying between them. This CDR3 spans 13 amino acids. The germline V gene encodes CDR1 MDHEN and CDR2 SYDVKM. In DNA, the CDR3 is TGTGCCAGCACCTCTCGCTCAGGGAATGGCTACACCTTC. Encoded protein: CASTSRSGNGYTF.

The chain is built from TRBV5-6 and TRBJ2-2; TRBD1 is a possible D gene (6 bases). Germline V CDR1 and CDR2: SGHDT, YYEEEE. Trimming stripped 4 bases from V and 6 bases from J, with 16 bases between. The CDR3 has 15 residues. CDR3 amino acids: CASSGSNRDPGELFF. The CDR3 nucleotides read TGTGCCAGCAGCGGCTCAAACAGGGATCCCGGGGAGCTGTTTTTT.

CDR3 DNA: TGTGCCAGCAGCTCCGGGTACAGCGGCTACGAGCAGTACTTC. Its translation: CASSSGYSGYEQYF. V gene TRBV7-9 combines with J gene TRBJ2-7; D perhaps matches TRBD2 (5 bases). CDR1 is SEHNR, CDR2 FQNEAQ, per germline (reference sequence). CDR3 length: 14 residues. Trimming cost V 4 bases and J 3 bases, with 13 bases left between them.

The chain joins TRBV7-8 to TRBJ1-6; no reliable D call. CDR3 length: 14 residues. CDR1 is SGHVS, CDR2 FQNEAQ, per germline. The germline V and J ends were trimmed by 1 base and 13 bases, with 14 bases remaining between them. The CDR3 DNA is TGTGCCAGCAGCTTAGGTAGTGAAGGCTCCCCCCTCCACTTT. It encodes CASSLGSEGSPLHF.

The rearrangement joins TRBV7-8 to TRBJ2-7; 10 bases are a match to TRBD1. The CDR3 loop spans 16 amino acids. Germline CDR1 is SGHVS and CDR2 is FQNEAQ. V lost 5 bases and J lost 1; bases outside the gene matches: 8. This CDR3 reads CASSTAGTGVSYEQYF. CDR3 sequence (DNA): TGTGCCAGCAGCACCGCCGGGACAGGGGTTTCCTACGAGCAGTACTTC.

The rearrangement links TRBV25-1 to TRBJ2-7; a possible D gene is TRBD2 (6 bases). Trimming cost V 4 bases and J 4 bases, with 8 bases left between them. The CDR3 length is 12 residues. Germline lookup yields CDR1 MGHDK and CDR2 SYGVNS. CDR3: CASSGGGYEQYF. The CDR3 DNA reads TGTGCCAGCAGTGGGGGAGGTTACGAGCAGTACTTC.

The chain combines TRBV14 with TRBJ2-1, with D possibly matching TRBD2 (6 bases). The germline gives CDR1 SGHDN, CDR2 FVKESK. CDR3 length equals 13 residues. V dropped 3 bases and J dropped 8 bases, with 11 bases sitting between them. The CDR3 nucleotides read TGTGCCAGCAGCCAGACTAGAAAACATGAGCAGTTCTTC. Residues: CASSQTRKHEQFF. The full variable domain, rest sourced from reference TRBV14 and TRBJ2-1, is EAGVTQFPSHSVIEKGQTVTLRCDPISGHDNLYWYRRVMGKEIKFLLHFVKESKQDESGMPNNRFLAERTGGTYSTLKVQPAELEDSGVYFCASSQTRKHEQFFGPGTRLTVL.

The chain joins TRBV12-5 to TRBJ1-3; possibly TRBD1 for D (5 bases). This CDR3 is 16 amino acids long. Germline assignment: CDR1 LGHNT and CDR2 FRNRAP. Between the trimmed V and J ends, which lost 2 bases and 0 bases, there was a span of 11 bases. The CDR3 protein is CASGLTGRPSGNTIYF. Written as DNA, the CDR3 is TGTGCTAGTGGTTTGACGGGACGGCCCTCTGGAAACACCATATATTTT.

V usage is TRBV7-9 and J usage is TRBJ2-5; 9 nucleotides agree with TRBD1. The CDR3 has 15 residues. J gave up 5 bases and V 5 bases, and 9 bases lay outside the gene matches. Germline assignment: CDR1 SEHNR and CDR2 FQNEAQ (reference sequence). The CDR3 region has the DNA TGTGCCAGCAGCCACCGGGACAGGGTATGGGAGACCCAGTACTTC. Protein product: CASSHRDRVWETQYF.

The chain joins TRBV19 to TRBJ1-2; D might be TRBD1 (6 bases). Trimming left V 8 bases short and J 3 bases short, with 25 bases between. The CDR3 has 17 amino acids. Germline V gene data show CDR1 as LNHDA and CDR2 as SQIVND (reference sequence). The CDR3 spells CASAGKTGHSNDYGYTF. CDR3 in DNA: TGTGCCAGTGCAGGAAAAACGGGACACTCGAACGACTATGGCTACACCTTC.

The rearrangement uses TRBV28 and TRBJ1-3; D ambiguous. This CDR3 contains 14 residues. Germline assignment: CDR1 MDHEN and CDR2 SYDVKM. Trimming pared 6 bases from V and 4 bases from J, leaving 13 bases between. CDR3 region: CASRNRGRGNTIYF. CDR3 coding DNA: TGTGCCAGCAGGAATCGGGGTCGCGGAAACACCATATATTTT.

The DNA for the CDR3 is TGTGCCAGCAGTGACTGGGAAAGTCGTATCAACTATGGCTACACCTTC. Its protein product is CASSDWESRINYGYTF. The chain recombines TRBV6-1 with TRBJ1-2; D unresolved. Germline V gene lookup returns CDR1 MNHNS and CDR2 SASEGT. Trimming pared 3 bases from V and 2 bases from J, leaving 16 bases between. This CDR3 comprises 16 residues.

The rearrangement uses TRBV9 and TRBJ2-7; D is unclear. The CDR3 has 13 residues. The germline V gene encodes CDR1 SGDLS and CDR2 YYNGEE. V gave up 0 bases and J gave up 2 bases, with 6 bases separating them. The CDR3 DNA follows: TGTGCCAGCAGCGTAGCAGGAGCCTACGAGCAGTACTTC. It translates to CASSVAGAYEQYF.

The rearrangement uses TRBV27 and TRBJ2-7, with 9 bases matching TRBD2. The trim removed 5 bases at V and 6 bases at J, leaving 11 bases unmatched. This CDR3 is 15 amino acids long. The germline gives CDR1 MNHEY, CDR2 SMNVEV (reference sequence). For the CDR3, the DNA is TGTGCCAGCAGTCCCCTCGCTAGCGGGACGGGCGAGCAGTACTTC. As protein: CASSPLASGTGEQYF.

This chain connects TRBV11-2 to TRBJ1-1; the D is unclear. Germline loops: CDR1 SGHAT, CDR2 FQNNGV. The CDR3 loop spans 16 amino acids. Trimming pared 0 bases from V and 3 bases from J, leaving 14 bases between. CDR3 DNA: TGTGCCAGCAGCTTAGATCTTCTAGTCTTGGACACTGAAGCTTTCTTT. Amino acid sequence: CASSLDLLVLDTEAFF.

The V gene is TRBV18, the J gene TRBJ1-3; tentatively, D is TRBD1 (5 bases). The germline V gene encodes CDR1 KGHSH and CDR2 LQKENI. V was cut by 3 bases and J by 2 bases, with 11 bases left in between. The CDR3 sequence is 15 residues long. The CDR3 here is CASSPGPQAGNTIYF. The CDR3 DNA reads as TGTGCCAGCTCACCGGGACCCCAGGCTGGAAACACCATATATTTT.

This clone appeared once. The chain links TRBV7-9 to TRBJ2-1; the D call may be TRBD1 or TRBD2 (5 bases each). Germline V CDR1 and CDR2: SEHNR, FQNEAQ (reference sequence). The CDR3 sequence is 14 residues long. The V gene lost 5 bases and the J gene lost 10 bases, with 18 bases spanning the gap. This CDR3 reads CASSTIGAVVEQFF. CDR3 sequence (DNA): TGTGCCAGCAGCACCATCGGGGCCGTTGTGGAGCAGTTCTTC.

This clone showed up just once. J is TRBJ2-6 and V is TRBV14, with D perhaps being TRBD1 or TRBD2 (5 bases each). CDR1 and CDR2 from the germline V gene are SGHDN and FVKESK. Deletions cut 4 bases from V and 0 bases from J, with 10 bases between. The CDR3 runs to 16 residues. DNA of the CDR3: TGTGCCAGCAGCCCGGGACGTTACTCTGGGGCCAACGTCCTGACTTTC. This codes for CASSPGRYSGANVLTF.

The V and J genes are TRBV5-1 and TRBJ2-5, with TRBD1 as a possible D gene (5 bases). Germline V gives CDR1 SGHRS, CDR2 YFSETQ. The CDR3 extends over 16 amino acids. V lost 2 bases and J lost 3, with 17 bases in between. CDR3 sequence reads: CASSFRGYHTEETQYF. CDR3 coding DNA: TGCGCCAGCAGCTTTAGGGGATATCATACGGAAGAGACCCAGTACTTC. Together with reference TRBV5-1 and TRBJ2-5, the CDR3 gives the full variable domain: KAGVTQTPRYLIKTRGQQVTLSCSPISGHRSVSWYQQTPGQGLQFLFEYFSETQRNKGNFPGRFSGRQFSNSRSEMNVSTLELGDSALYLCASSFRGYHTEETQYFGPGTRLLVL.

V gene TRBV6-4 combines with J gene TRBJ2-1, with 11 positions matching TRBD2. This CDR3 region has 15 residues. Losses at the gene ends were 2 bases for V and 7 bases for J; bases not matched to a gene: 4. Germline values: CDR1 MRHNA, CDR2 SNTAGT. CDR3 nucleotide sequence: TGTGCCAGCAGTGACGCGGTAGCGGGGGGGAATGAGCAGTTCTTC. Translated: CASSDAVAGGNEQFF.

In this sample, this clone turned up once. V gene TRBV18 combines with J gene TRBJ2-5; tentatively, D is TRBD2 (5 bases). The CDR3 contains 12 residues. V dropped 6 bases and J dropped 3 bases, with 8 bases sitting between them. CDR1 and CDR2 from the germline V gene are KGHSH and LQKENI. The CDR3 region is CASSPSKETQYF. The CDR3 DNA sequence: TGTGCCAGCTCCCCTAGCAAAGAGACCCAGTACTTC.

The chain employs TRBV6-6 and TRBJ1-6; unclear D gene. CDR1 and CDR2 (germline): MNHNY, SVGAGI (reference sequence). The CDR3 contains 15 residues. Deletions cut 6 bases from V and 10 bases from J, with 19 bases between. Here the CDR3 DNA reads TGTGCCAGCAGGGCAGACTACAGCCTGCGATCACCCCTCCACTTT. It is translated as CASRADYSLRSPLHF.

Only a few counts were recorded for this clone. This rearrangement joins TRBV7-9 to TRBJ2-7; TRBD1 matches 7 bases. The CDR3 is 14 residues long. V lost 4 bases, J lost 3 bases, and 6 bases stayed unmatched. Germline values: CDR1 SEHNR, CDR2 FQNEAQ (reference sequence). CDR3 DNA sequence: TGTGCCAGCAGCTCGGGACAGCTTCTCTACGAGCAGTACTTC. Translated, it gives CASSSGQLLYEQYF.

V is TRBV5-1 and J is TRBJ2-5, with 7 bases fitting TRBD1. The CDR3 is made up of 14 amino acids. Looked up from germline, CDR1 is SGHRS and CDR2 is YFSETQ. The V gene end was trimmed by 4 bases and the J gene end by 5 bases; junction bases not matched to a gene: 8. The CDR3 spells CASSHRGSGETQYF. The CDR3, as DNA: TGCGCCAGCAGCCACAGGGGTTCCGGGGAGACCCAGTACTTC.